Described below is a single T cell receptor (beta chain) sequence and its context. The data are from a study of blood T cell repertoires in COVID-19. Background on the study: The United States, Italy and Spain were the sources of the acute and convalescent COVID-19 samples. Sources were T cells, B-cell-depleted T cells, or PBMCs; the material itself was cDNA or gDNA.

Per the study methods: Reference gene primer amplification gave estimated nucleated cell counts. Data came from immunoSEQ multiplex PCR; TCRdb stores just in-frame clones and leaves some out. The V and J calls and the clone size are those of that table, but D and trimming were determined from the DNA. There are fewer than 25,000 clones in the sample; 70% to 90% occur only once, and 6% to 6.5% lies in the top ten. Sequencing was carried out using peripheral blood. The TCR originated in a woman aged 80 or older with active COVID-19.

CDR3 bases: TGTGCCAGCAGTTACGGAGGGGAAGGCTACACCTTC. Translating gives CASSYGGEGYTF. The chain links TRBV6-5 to TRBJ1-2, with a possible D match to TRBD1 (5 bases). V lost 2 bases to trimming and J lost 8 bases, with 9 bases between them. CDR1 and CDR2 from the germline V gene are MNHEY and SVGAGI. The CDR3 has 12 amino acids.